This passage covers 28 T cell receptor beta chains from one sample sequenced in a study of radiotherapy plus CTLA-4 blockade in lung cancer. TCRdb's table, derived via immunoSEQ multiplex PCR, lists solely in-frame clones and lacks some. The sample consists of approximately 94,000 clones, around 83% of them appearing once. The source material was peripheral blood, sampled from a patient treated with radiotherapy plus ipilimumab. The receptor set was obtained from a human donor with non-small cell lung cancer that progressed on radiotherapy plus ipilimumab.

This chain connects TRBV7-3 to TRBJ2-3; D possibly corresponds to TRBD2 (6 bases). CDR3 length equals 15 residues. The V gene's germline CDR1 is SGHTA and CDR2 FQGTGA. Deletions cut 6 bases from V and 4 bases from J, with 17 bases between. As DNA, the CDR3 is TGTGCCAGCAGATCGACGCGGGGTAAACCAGATACGCAGTATTTT. Translated: CASRSTRGKPDTQYF.

CDR3 amino acids: CASSDSHGSPTDTQYF. CDR3 nucleotide sequence: TGTGCCAGCAGTGACTCTCACGGGTCCCCCACAGATACGCAGTATTTT. The genes are TRBV6-4 and TRBJ2-3, with D unresolved. The CDR3 is made up of 16 amino acids. Germline assignment: CDR1 MRHNA and CDR2 SNTAGT. Trimming left V 0 bases short and J 2 bases short, with 12 bases between.

The V call is TRBV18, the J call TRBJ2-2, with 7 bases lining up with TRBD2. Per germline, CDR1 KGHSH and CDR2 LQKENI. This CDR3 is built from 15 residues. V lost 3 bases, J lost 1 base, and 2 bases stayed unmatched. This CDR3 reads CASSPVAGNTGELFF. The DNA for the CDR3 is TGTGCCAGCTCACCCGTAGCGGGGAACACCGGGGAGCTGTTTTTT.

The genes are TRBV5-1 and TRBJ2-5; 13 bases fit TRBD2. The J segment lost 5 bases and the V segment lost 4 bases, leaving 5 bases of the junction unmatched. The CDR3 covers 15 residues. Germline V lookup: CDR1 SGHRS, CDR2 YFSETQ. The CDR3 sequence: CASSPGTSGMETQYF. The DNA of the CDR3 is TGCGCCAGCAGCCCGGGGACTAGCGGGATGGAGACCCAGTACTTC.

This rearrangement joins TRBV7-9 to TRBJ2-3, with 11 bases fitting TRBD2. The J segment lost 5 bases and the V segment lost 8 bases, leaving 9 bases of the junction unmatched. Looked up from germline, CDR1 is SEHNR and CDR2 is FQNEAQ (reference sequence). CDR3 length: 15 amino acids. The CDR3 DNA follows: TGTGCCAGCGGAAAACTAGCGGGAGCCAAAGATACGCAGTATTTT. The encoded protein is CASGKLAGAKDTQYF.

Details on this clone: Distinct nucleotide sequences in the sample also encode this CDR3. This chain joins TRBV27 and TRBJ2-3, with 9 bases aligning to TRBD2. Germline V gene sequence: CDR1 MNHEY, CDR2 SMNVEV (reference sequence). This CDR3 contains 18 residues. V lost 9 bases and J lost 2; bases outside the gene matches: 18. DNA for the CDR3: TGTGCCAGTACCAAAGAGGTGGGCCTAGCGGGAACCACAGATACGCAGTATTTT. It is translated as CASTKEVGLAGTTDTQYF.

The V call is TRBV9, the J call TRBJ2-5; the D gene is possibly TRBD2 (5 bases). Trimming removed 3 bases from V and 4 bases from J, with 13 bases in between. The V gene's germline CDR1 is SGDLS and CDR2 YYNGEE. This CDR3 has 14 amino acids. The CDR3 loop is CASSGGGYGETQYF. The CDR3 nucleotides are TGTGCCAGCAGCGGAGGAGGTTATGGAGAGACCCAGTACTTC. Combining the CDR3 with reference TRBV9 and TRBJ2-5 gives the whole variable domain DSGVTQTPKHLITATGQRVTLRCSPRSGDLSVYWYQQSLDQGLQFLIQYYNGEERAKGNILERFSAQQFPDLHSELNLSSLELGDSALYFCASSGGGYGETQYFGPGTRLLVL.

J is TRBJ2-2 and V is TRBV2; 10 positions agree with TRBD1. The CDR3 spans 11 residues. Per germline, CDR1 SNHLY and CDR2 FYNNEI. The DNA of the CDR3 is TGTGGGACAGGGGGCACCGGGGAGCTGTTTTTT. This codes for CGTGGTGELFF.

This clone has only a few counts. The chain's CDR3 is CASSLQTVTLAKLFF. In DNA, the CDR3 is TGTGCCAGCAGCTTACAGACAGTTACTTTGGCTAAACTGTTTTTT. The chain has TRBV7-9 and TRBJ1-4, with TRBD1 as a possible D gene (5 bases). Trimming shortened V by 2 bases and J by 11 bases, and 18 bases separated the two germline ends. Germline assignment: CDR1 SEHNR and CDR2 FQNEAQ (reference sequence). The length of the CDR3 is 15 residues.

The chain is built from TRBV27 and TRBJ2-1; D unclear. Trimming stripped 3 bases from V and 10 bases from J, with 7 bases between. Germline-derived CDR1 and CDR2 are MNHEY and SMNVEV (reference sequence). This CDR3 spans 11 amino acids. In DNA form, the CDR3 reads TGTGCCAGCAGTTTGAGTCAGGAGCAGTTCTTC. It encodes CASSLSQEQFF.

The chain joins TRBV5-1 to TRBJ2-1; tentatively, D is TRBD2 (6 bases). Between the trimmed V and J ends, which lost 4 bases and 0 bases, there was a span of 11 bases. The CDR3 loop spans 15 amino acids. The V gene's germline CDR1 is SGHRS and CDR2 YFSETQ. CDR3 protein: CASSGTVSSYNEQFF. In nucleotides, the CDR3 is TGCGCCAGCAGCGGGACTGTTAGCTCCTACAATGAGCAGTTCTTC.

The rearrangement uses TRBV10-3 and TRBJ2-2; TRBD1 matches 9 bases. Germline V gene data show CDR1 as ENHRY and CDR2 as SYGVKD. This CDR3 comprises 17 residues. Trimming cost V 0 bases and J 2 bases; bases outside gene matches: 4. CDR3 region: CAISESVDRGNTGELFF. The CDR3 region has the DNA TGTGCCATCAGTGAGTCGGTGGACAGGGGCAACACCGGGGAGCTGTTTTTT.

The V gene is TRBV30, the J gene TRBJ1-5; TRBD1 matches at 10 bases. The germline V gene has CDR1 GTSNPN and CDR2 SVGIG (reference sequence). The CDR3 loop spans 16 amino acids. Unmatched junction bases numbered 13, after V lost 4 bases and J lost 7 bases. The CDR3 region is CAWTPTGTGVQQPQHF. The CDR3 DNA reads TGTGCCTGGACACCAACCGGGACAGGGGTTCAGCAGCCCCAGCATTTT.

This rearrangement joins TRBV21-1 to TRBJ2-7; the table assigns TRBD1, which was not confirmed against the DNA. TRBV21-1 is deemed a pseudogene. This CDR3 has 19 amino acids. The CDR3: CASSHKEAGSMTGLYEQYV. The CDR3 coding sequence is TGTGCCAGCAGCCACAAAGAAGCAGGATCTATGACAGGGTTATACGAGCAGTACGTC.

The chain employs TRBV4-2 and TRBJ2-1; the D gene is possibly TRBD2 (6 bases). Trimming shortened V by 2 bases and J by 4 bases, and 12 bases separated the two germline ends. The CDR3 is 15 amino acids. CDR1 LGHNA and CDR2 YNFKEQ come from the germline V gene. The CDR3 DNA follows: TGTGCCAGCAGCCAATCGGAGGGCGGGTACAATGAGCAGTTCTTC. This codes for CASSQSEGGYNEQFF.

The chain combines TRBV28 with TRBJ2-2; the D gene is possibly TRBD1 (5 bases). Germline V gene lookup returns CDR1 MDHEN and CDR2 SYDVKM. Trimming cost V 8 bases and J 4 bases, with 17 bases left between them. The CDR3 contains 15 residues. The CDR3 DNA is TGTGCCAGCCGGAGTAGGGGTTTTGGCACCGGGGAGCTGTTTTTT. It encodes CASRSRGFGTGELFF.

V gene TRBV7-6 combines with J gene TRBJ2-1; TRBD2 agrees at 9 bases. V was pared by 4 bases and J by 2 bases, with 6 bases of the junction left unmatched. The V gene's germline CDR1 is SGHVS and CDR2 FNYEAQ. The CDR3 runs 16 residues. The CDR3 protein is CASSSTSGHTYNEQFF. The CDR3 region has the DNA TGTGCCAGCAGCTCGACTAGCGGACATACCTACAATGAGCAGTTCTTC.

This clone was counted a single time. The CDR3 protein is CASSSIYRDRLYEQYF. CDR3 sequence (DNA): TGTGCCAGCAGCTCAATTTACCGGGACAGACTCTACGAGCAGTACTTC. This chain links TRBV11-2 with TRBJ2-7; 7 bases align to TRBD1. CDR1 is SGHAT and CDR2 is FQNNGV in the germline V gene. This CDR3 spans 16 amino acids. V was clipped by 4 bases and J by 3 bases; unmatched bases: 12.

This sequence joins TRBV27 and TRBJ1-4, with D unclear. Germline loops: CDR1 MNHEY, CDR2 SMNVEV (reference sequence). The ends were cut back, 3 bases at V and 7 bases at J, with 12 bases in the middle. The CDR3 is made up of 14 amino acids. The DNA for the CDR3 is TGTGCCAGCAGTTTGCTCTGGCCAGGTGAAAAACTGTTTTTT. It specifies CASSLLWPGEKLFF.

The genes are TRBV6-1 and TRBJ1-5; D perhaps matches TRBD1 (6 bases). V gave up 6 bases and J gave up 0 bases, with 12 bases separating them. The CDR3 runs to 15 residues. Per the germline V gene, CDR1 is MNHNS and CDR2 is SASEGT. The CDR3 region has the DNA TGTGCCAGCAGAGAAAACAGGGATAGCAATCAGCCCCAGCATTTT. It is translated as CASRENRDSNQPQHF.

The chain carries TRBV4-1 and TRBJ1-3; no firm D call. The CDR3 is 16 residues long. V was trimmed by 0 bases and J by 0 bases, leaving 9 bases between them. From germline, CDR1 is MGHRA and CDR2 YSYEKL. The chain's CDR3 is CASSQDRTRSGNTIYF. The CDR3 region has the DNA TGCGCCAGCAGCCAAGACAGGACCCGCTCTGGAAACACCATATATTTT.

This clone was recorded at least ten times. V is TRBV5-1 and J is TRBJ1-4; 10 bases are shared with TRBD1. The V segment lost 4 bases and the J segment 4 bases; nucleotides outside the gene matches: 7. CDR1 is SGHRS and CDR2 is YFSETQ in the germline V gene. The CDR3 consists of 16 residues. CDR3 DNA sequence: TGCGCCAGCAGCATGACAGGGGGCAACCTTAATGAAAAACTGTTTTTT. This codes for CASSMTGGNLNEKLFF. The full variable domain, its missing parts supplied by reference TRBV5-1 and TRBJ1-4, is KAGVTQTPRYLIKTRGQQVTLSCSPISGHRSVSWYQQTPGQGLQFLFEYFSETQRNKGNFPGRFSGRQFSNSRSEMNVSTLELGDSALYLCASSMTGGNLNEKLFFGSGTQLSVL.

This clone has a handful of counts. This rearrangement joins TRBV6-1 to TRBJ2-7, with D hard to call. CDR3 length: 12 residues. Germline V gene data show CDR1 as MNHNS and CDR2 as SASEGT. V gave up 8 bases and J gave up 5 bases, with 13 bases separating them. The CDR3 reads CASLYSSNEQYF. CDR3 in DNA: TGTGCCAGCCTCTACTCGTCTAACGAGCAGTACTTC.

The V and J genes are TRBV11-2 and TRBJ2-7, with TRBD2 as a possible D gene (5 bases). The CDR3 spans 14 residues. Trimming cost V 1 base and J 2 bases, with 9 bases left between them. CDR1 SGHAT and CDR2 FQNNGV come from the germline V gene. This CDR3 reads CASSLGGQTYEQYV. The CDR3 DNA follows: TGTGCCAGCAGCTTAGGAGGGCAAACCTACGAGCAGTACGTC.

The J gene is TRBJ2-7, the V gene TRBV6-5, with 9 bases aligning to TRBD1. The CDR3 is made up of 13 amino acids. Germline CDR1 and CDR2: MNHEY and SVGAGI. The V segment lost 2 bases and the J segment 10 bases; nucleotides outside the gene matches: 6. The CDR3 nucleotides read TGTGCCAGCAGTTACACCGGGACAGGGAACCAGTACGTC. As protein: CASSYTGTGNQYV.

The chain recombines TRBV9 with TRBJ2-1; perhaps TRBD1 as D (5 bases). Between the trimmed V and J ends, which lost 0 bases and 11 bases, there was a span of 15 bases. This CDR3 contains 14 residues. Germline values: CDR1 SGDLS, CDR2 YYNGEE. The CDR3 region is CASSVEGSGSQQFF. The CDR3 DNA is TGTGCCAGCAGCGTAGAGGGGTCTGGCTCGCAGCAGTTCTTC.

The rearrangement joins TRBV19 to TRBJ1-2, with D possibly TRBD1 on 6 matching bases. This CDR3 has 14 amino acids. The germline gives CDR1 LNHDA, CDR2 SQIVND (reference sequence). Deletions cut 2 bases from V and 8 bases from J, with 15 bases between. The CDR3 spells CASSIYYRESGYTF. CDR3 DNA: TGTGCCAGTAGTATATATTACAGGGAGTCGGGCTACACCTTC.

A few counts support this clone. J is TRBJ2-5 and V is TRBV7-9; possibly TRBD2 for D (5 bases). Trimming took 4 bases from V and 3 from J, leaving 15 bases between them. The CDR3 is 15 amino acids. Germline CDR1 is SEHNR and CDR2 is FQNEAQ (reference sequence). CDR3 sequence reads: CASSYFPGKKETQYF. The CDR3 DNA reads as TGTGCCAGCAGCTATTTTCCGGGAAAAAAAGAGACCCAGTACTTC. Combining the CDR3 with reference TRBV7-9 and TRBJ2-5 gives the whole variable domain DTGVSQNPRHKITKRGQNVTFRCDPISEHNRLYWYRQTLGQGPEFLTYFQNEAQLEKSRLLSDRFSAERPKGSFSTLEIQRTEQGDSAMYLCASSYFPGKKETQYFGPGTRLLVL.